A selection of T cell receptor beta chains follows, all from one sample in a study of blood T cell repertoires in COVID-19. Method: immunoSEQ multiplex PCR; TCRdb's copy keeps in-frame clones and lacks some. This sample has tens of thousands of clones, with roughly 77% found just once. Sequenced sample: peripheral blood. These receptors all come from a human donor in a cohort sampled during active COVID-19. Each CDR3 is given with its conserved first and last residue. A D gene is named only where the DNA matches it firmly. Only part of the rows carry a size: once, few, many, or a class if the clone is expanded.

d_call: TRBD1; j_call: TRBJ2-1; clone_size: -; v_call: TRBV27; cdr3_aa: CASTWDRESSYNEQFF; cdr3_nt: TGTGCCAGCACTTGGGACAGGGAATCTTCCTACAATGAGCAGTTCTTC
d_call: -; j_call: TRBJ1-1; clone_size: -; v_call: TRBV29-1; cdr3_aa: CSVGHSNEAFF; cdr3_nt: TGCAGCGTGGGACATAGCAATGAAGCTTTCTTT
d_call: -; j_call: TRBJ1-4; clone_size: -; v_call: TRBV6-2/TRBV6-3; cdr3_aa: CASSYRGRTTTNEKLFF; cdr3_nt: TGTGCCAGCAGTTACCGCGGACGGACTACAACTAATGAAAAACTGTTTTTT
d_call: TRBD1; j_call: TRBJ1-4; clone_size: many; v_call: TRBV7-9; cdr3_aa: CASSLGTGVEKLFF; cdr3_nt: TGTGCCAGCAGCTTAGGGACAGGGGTCGAAAAACTGTTTTTT
d_call: -; j_call: TRBJ2-1; clone_size: -; v_call: TRBV5-1; cdr3_aa: CASRSGEEWFF; cdr3_nt: TGCGCCAGCAGGTCGGGGGAGGAGTGGTTCTTC
d_call: -; j_call: TRBJ1-1; clone_size: -; v_call: TRBV6-1; cdr3_aa: CATSRGAGGTFF; cdr3_nt: TGTGCCACCTCTCGGGGGGCTGGAGGAACTTTCTTT
d_call: TRBD1; j_call: TRBJ1-1; clone_size: many; v_call: TRBV5-8; cdr3_aa: CASSFLGRGDTEAFF; cdr3_nt: TGTGCCAGCAGCTTTCTTGGCAGGGGGGACACTGAAGCTTTCTTT
d_call: TRBD2; j_call: TRBJ2-1; clone_size: -; v_call: TRBV18; cdr3_aa: CASSSTSGRGNEQFF; cdr3_nt: TGTGCCAGCTCATCGACTAGCGGGAGAGGGAATGAGCAGTTCTTC
d_call: TRBD2; j_call: TRBJ2-5; clone_size: -; v_call: TRBV7-3; cdr3_aa: CASSLAGGRETQYF; cdr3_nt: TGTGCCAGCAGCTTAGCGGGAGGGCGAGAGACCCAGTACTTC
d_call: TRBD1; j_call: TRBJ1-4; clone_size: few; v_call: TRBV6-6; cdr3_aa: CAGQGTTNEKLFF; cdr3_nt: TGTGCCGGACAGGGTACAACTAATGAAAAACTGTTTTTT
d_call: TRBD1; j_call: TRBJ2-7; clone_size: -; v_call: TRBV4-2; cdr3_aa: CASSQAGDRVYEQYF; cdr3_nt: TGTGCCAGCAGCCAGGCCGGAGACAGGGTCTACGAGCAGTACTTC
d_call: -; j_call: TRBJ1-2; clone_size: -; v_call: TRBV20-1; cdr3_aa: CSASGGRNNYGYTF; cdr3_nt: TGCAGTGCTAGTGGGGGGCGGAATAACTATGGCTACACCTTC
d_call: -; j_call: TRBJ1-2; clone_size: -; v_call: TRBV4-3; cdr3_aa: CASSQDRGNYGYTF; cdr3_nt: TGCGCCAGCAGCCAAGATCGGGGTAACTATGGCTACACCTTC
d_call: TRBD1; j_call: TRBJ2-3; clone_size: -; v_call: TRBV5-1; cdr3_aa: CASSFGDRVDRADTQYF; cdr3_nt: TGCGCCAGCAGTTTCGGGGACAGGGTGGACCGCGCAGATACGCAGTATTTT
d_call: TRBD1; j_call: TRBJ2-5; clone_size: -; v_call: TRBV24-1; cdr3_aa: CATSDRDRGQETQYF; cdr3_nt: TGTGCCACCAGTGATCGGGACAGGGGGCAAGAGACCCAGTACTTC
d_call: -; j_call: TRBJ2-1; clone_size: -; v_call: TRBV7-3; cdr3_aa: CASSLSPKAENEQFF; cdr3_nt: TGTGCCAGCAGCTTAAGTCCAAAGGCGGAGAATGAGCAGTTCTTC
d_call: TRBD1; j_call: TRBJ2-5; clone_size: -; v_call: TRBV2; cdr3_aa: CASSQGALETQYF; cdr3_nt: TGTGCCAGCAGTCAGGGGGCTTTGGAGACCCAGTACTTC
d_call: TRBD1; j_call: TRBJ1-2; clone_size: -; v_call: TRBV6-5; cdr3_aa: CASTPGQGTFGGYTF; cdr3_nt: TGTGCCAGCACCCCGGGACAGGGTACTTTTGGTGGCTACACCTTC
d_call: TRBD1; j_call: TRBJ1-4; clone_size: -; v_call: TRBV3-1/TRBV3-2; cdr3_aa: CASSLRADRDEKLFF; cdr3_nt: TGTGCCAGCAGCCTCCGGGCGGACAGGGATGAAAAACTGTTTTTT
d_call: -; j_call: TRBJ2-7; clone_size: -; v_call: TRBV7-2; cdr3_aa: CASSFGLHSYEQYF; cdr3_nt: TGTGCCAGCAGCTTTGGACTGCATTCCTACGAGCAGTACTTC
d_call: TRBD2; j_call: TRBJ2-1; clone_size: -; v_call: TRBV11-2; cdr3_aa: CASSLGRGVVYNEQFF; cdr3_nt: TGTGCCAGCAGCTTAGGGCGGGGGGTGGTGTACAATGAGCAGTTCTTC
d_call: -; j_call: TRBJ2-1; clone_size: once; v_call: TRBV27; cdr3_aa: CASRSSLGAYNEQFF; cdr3_nt: TGTGCCAGCAGATCTAGCCTCGGGGCCTACAATGAGCAGTTCTTC
d_call: -; j_call: TRBJ2-2; clone_size: -; v_call: TRBV24-1; cdr3_aa: CATSGGGTGELFF; cdr3_nt: TGTGCCACCAGTGGAGGGGGCACCGGGGAGCTGTTTTTT
d_call: TRBD2; j_call: TRBJ2-2; clone_size: few; v_call: TRBV19; cdr3_aa: CASSINGGAGELFF; cdr3_nt: TGTGCCAGTAGTATAAACGGGGGGGCCGGGGAGCTGTTTTTT
d_call: TRBD2; j_call: TRBJ2-1; clone_size: -; v_call: TRBV14; cdr3_aa: CASSQDTTSGYNEQFF; cdr3_nt: TGTGCCAGCAGCCAAGATACGACTAGCGGGTACAATGAGCAGTTCTTC
d_call: TRBD2; j_call: TRBJ2-1; clone_size: -; v_call: TRBV27; cdr3_aa: CASSFLTSGRDEQFF; cdr3_nt: TGTGCCAGCAGTTTTTTGACTAGCGGGAGGGATGAGCAGTTCTTC
d_call: -; j_call: TRBJ1-6; clone_size: -; v_call: TRBV18; cdr3_aa: CASSRGGNSPLHF; cdr3_nt: TGTGCCAGCTCACGGGGGGGGAATTCACCCCTCCACTTT
d_call: -; j_call: TRBJ1-4; clone_size: -; v_call: TRBV2; cdr3_aa: CASSGTVGANEKLFF; cdr3_nt: TGTGCCAGCAGTGGGACAGTTGGGGCTAATGAAAAACTGTTTTTT
d_call: TRBD1; j_call: TRBJ1-1; clone_size: -; v_call: TRBV27; cdr3_aa: CASSRTGVGDEAFF; cdr3_nt: TGTGCCAGCAGTCGGACAGGGGTTGGCGATGAAGCTTTCTTT
d_call: -; j_call: TRBJ1-2; clone_size: -; v_call: TRBV7-6; cdr3_aa: CASSLEAGSNYGYTF; cdr3_nt: TGTGCCAGCAGCTTAGAGGCAGGGTCCAACTATGGCTACACCTTC
d_call: TRBD1; j_call: TRBJ2-6; clone_size: few; v_call: TRBV24-1; cdr3_aa: CATSTGAGANVLTF; cdr3_nt: TGTGCCACCAGCACAGGGGCCGGGGCCAACGTCCTGACTTTC
d_call: TRBD2; j_call: TRBJ2-1; clone_size: -; v_call: TRBV7-3; cdr3_aa: CASSLGLAGEGQFF; cdr3_nt: TGTGCCAGCAGCTTAGGACTAGCGGGAGAGGGGCAGTTCTTC
d_call: -; j_call: TRBJ1-6; clone_size: -; v_call: TRBV3-1/TRBV3-2; cdr3_aa: CASSQDGGVYNSPLHF; cdr3_nt: TGTGCCAGCAGCCAAGATGGAGGGGTCTATAATTCACCCCTCCACTTT
d_call: -; j_call: TRBJ2-7; clone_size: -; v_call: TRBV10-3; cdr3_aa: CAISGGEGGYYEQYF; cdr3_nt: TGTGCCATCAGTGGCGGTGAAGGGGGTTACTACGAGCAGTACTTC
d_call: -; j_call: TRBJ2-3; clone_size: -; v_call: TRBV5-1; cdr3_aa: CASSRAGAPQGDTQYF; cdr3_nt: TGCGCCAGCAGCCGTGCTGGGGCGCCCCAAGGAGATACGCAGTATTTT
d_call: TRBD2; j_call: TRBJ2-1; clone_size: -; v_call: TRBV7-3; cdr3_aa: CASRRTSGSNEQFF; cdr3_nt: TGTGCCAGCAGGCGGACTAGCGGGAGTAATGAGCAGTTCTTC
d_call: -; j_call: TRBJ2-7; clone_size: few; v_call: TRBV11-2; cdr3_aa: CASSLVSQGEQYF; cdr3_nt: TGTGCCAGCAGCTTAGTATCACAGGGCGAGCAGTACTTC
d_call: -; j_call: TRBJ1-2; clone_size: -; v_call: TRBV7-9; cdr3_aa: CASSLGTTGYGYTF; cdr3_nt: TGTGCCAGCAGCTTAGGGACTACGGGATATGGCTACACCTTC
d_call: TRBD2; j_call: TRBJ2-2; clone_size: -; v_call: TRBV5-4; cdr3_aa: CASSTGLAENTGELFF; cdr3_nt: TGTGCCAGCAGCACCGGACTAGCGGAGAACACCGGGGAGCTGTTTTTT
d_call: -; j_call: TRBJ1-2; clone_size: few; v_call: TRBV7-9; cdr3_aa: CASSLGGGHPRGYGYTF; cdr3_nt: TGTGCCAGCAGCTTAGGGGGCGGACATCCTAGGGGCTATGGCTACACCTTC
d_call: -; j_call: TRBJ2-5; clone_size: -; v_call: TRBV7-6; cdr3_aa: CASSQPTDQETQYF; cdr3_nt: TGTGCCAGCAGCCAACCGACAGACCAAGAGACCCAGTACTTC
d_call: TRBD2; j_call: TRBJ2-3; clone_size: -; v_call: TRBV2; cdr3_aa: CASSPGVSGRTDTQYF; cdr3_nt: TGTGCCAGCAGCCCCGGGGTGAGCGGGAGGACAGATACGCAGTATTTT
d_call: TRBD1; j_call: TRBJ2-7; clone_size: -; v_call: TRBV7-6; cdr3_aa: CASSSIGGQGYEQYF; cdr3_nt: TGTGCCAGCAGCTCGATTGGGGGACAGGGCTACGAGCAGTACTTC
d_call: TRBD1; j_call: TRBJ2-5; clone_size: -; v_call: TRBV5-6; cdr3_aa: CASSSGQGQETQYF; cdr3_nt: TGTGCCAGCAGCTCCGGACAGGGCCAAGAGACCCAGTACTTC
d_call: -; j_call: TRBJ1-2; clone_size: -; v_call: TRBV7-2; cdr3_aa: CASSLRGLYGYTF; cdr3_nt: TGTGCCAGCAGCCTCAGGGGTCTTTATGGCTACACCTTC
d_call: -; j_call: TRBJ2-1; clone_size: -; v_call: TRBV19; cdr3_aa: CASTTDHREIHEQFF; cdr3_nt: TGTGCCAGTACTACGGACCATCGGGAGATCCATGAGCAGTTCTTC
d_call: -; j_call: TRBJ1-2; clone_size: -; v_call: TRBV10-3; cdr3_aa: CAISGGPAARGDGYTF; cdr3_nt: TGTGCCATCAGTGGGGGGCCGGCAGCCCGGGGGGATGGCTACACCTTC
d_call: -; j_call: TRBJ2-5; clone_size: -; v_call: TRBV18; cdr3_aa: CASSPVTGQETQYF; cdr3_nt: TGTGCCAGCTCACCAGTGACAGGACAAGAGACCCAGTACTTC
d_call: TRBD1; j_call: TRBJ1-1; clone_size: -; v_call: TRBV5-8; cdr3_aa: CASSSLQGRGTAFF; cdr3_nt: TGTGCCAGCAGCTCGTTACAAGGCAGGGGGACAGCTTTCTTT
d_call: TRBD1; j_call: TRBJ2-6; clone_size: -; v_call: TRBV10-3; cdr3_aa: CAISGGQSGANVLTF; cdr3_nt: TGTGCCATCAGTGGGGGACAGTCTGGGGCCAACGTCCTGACTTTC
d_call: TRBD1; j_call: TRBJ1-6; clone_size: -; v_call: TRBV18; cdr3_aa: CASSADRGGSPLHF; cdr3_nt: TGTGCCAGCTCAGCGGACAGGGGCGGTTCACCCCTCCACTTT
d_call: TRBD1; j_call: TRBJ1-5; clone_size: -; v_call: TRBV6-5; cdr3_aa: CASSRQGGSNQPQHF; cdr3_nt: TGTGCCAGCAGTCGACAGGGTGGTAGCAATCAGCCCCAGCATTTT
d_call: TRBD2; j_call: TRBJ2-5; clone_size: -; v_call: TRBV9; cdr3_aa: CASSVTSGTETQYF; cdr3_nt: TGTGCCAGCAGCGTGACTAGCGGGACGGAGACCCAGTACTTC
d_call: -; j_call: TRBJ2-7; clone_size: -; v_call: TRBV6-5; cdr3_aa: CASSPETETGEQYF; cdr3_nt: TGTGCCAGCAGTCCGGAGACAGAGACCGGGGAGCAGTACTTC
d_call: -; j_call: TRBJ2-7; clone_size: -; v_call: TRBV5-1; cdr3_aa: CASSPATAYEQYF; cdr3_nt: TGCGCCAGCAGCCCTGCGACAGCATACGAGCAGTACTTC
d_call: TRBD2; j_call: TRBJ2-5; clone_size: -; v_call: TRBV6-4; cdr3_aa: CASSDSGKETQYF; cdr3_nt: TGTGCCAGCAGTGACAGCGGGAAAGAGACCCAGTACTTC
d_call: -; j_call: TRBJ2-1; clone_size: -; v_call: TRBV19; cdr3_aa: CASSTSGDEQFF; cdr3_nt: TGTGCCAGTAGTACCTCAGGTGATGAGCAGTTCTTC
d_call: -; j_call: TRBJ2-2; clone_size: -; v_call: TRBV5-4; cdr3_aa: CASSLEGVGTGELFF; cdr3_nt: TGTGCCAGCAGCTTGGAGGGGGTGGGCACCGGGGAGCTGTTTTTT
d_call: -; j_call: TRBJ2-5; clone_size: -; v_call: TRBV5-1; cdr3_aa: CASSLVAGLGLQETQYF; cdr3_nt: TGCGCCAGCAGCTTGGTGGCAGGTTTGGGACTCCAAGAGACCCAGTACTTC